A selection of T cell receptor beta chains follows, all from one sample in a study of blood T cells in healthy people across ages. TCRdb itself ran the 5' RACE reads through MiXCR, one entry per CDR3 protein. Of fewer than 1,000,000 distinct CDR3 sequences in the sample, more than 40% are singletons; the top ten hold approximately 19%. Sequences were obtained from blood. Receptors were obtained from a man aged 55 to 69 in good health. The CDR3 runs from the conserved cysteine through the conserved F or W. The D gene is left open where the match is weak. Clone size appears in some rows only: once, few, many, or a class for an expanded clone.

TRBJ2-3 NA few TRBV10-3 TGTGCCACCAAACCGGGACAAAGCACAGATACGCAGTATTTT CATKPGQSTDTQYF
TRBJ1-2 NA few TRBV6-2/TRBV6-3 TGTGCCAGCAGTTCGAGAGACGGCCAGCGTCGCAACTATGGCTACACCTTC CASSSRDGQRRNYGYTF
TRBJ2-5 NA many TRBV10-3 TGTGCCATCAGTGAGTCCAGGATGGTTGAGCAGTACTTC CAISESRMVEQYF
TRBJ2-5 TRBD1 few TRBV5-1 TGCGCCAGCAGCTTTCCGGGACAGAAGGAGACCCAGTACTTC CASSFPGQKETQYF
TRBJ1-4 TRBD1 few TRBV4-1 TGCGCCAGCAGCCAAGGGGGGAGACAGGGAGTAATTGAAAAACTGTTTTTT CASSQGGRQGVIEKLFF
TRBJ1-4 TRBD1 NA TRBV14 TGTGCCAGCAGCCCCACAGGGGGCCCTAATGAAAAACTGTTTTTT CASSPTGGPNEKLFF
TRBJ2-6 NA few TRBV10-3 TGTGCCATCAGAAGCGATTCTGGGGCCAACGTCCTGACTTTC CAIRSDSGANVLTF
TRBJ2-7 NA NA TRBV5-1 TGCGCCAGCAGCTGGGACACCAAGTACGAGCAGTACTTC CASSWDTKYEQYF
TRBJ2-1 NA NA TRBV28 TGTTCCAGCAGTTTATTGGGCAATGAGCAGTTCTTC CSSSLLGNEQFF
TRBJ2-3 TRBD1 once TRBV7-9 TGTGCCAGCAGCTTAGCCCAGGGGGCATCGGATACGCAGTATTTT CASSLAQGASDTQYF
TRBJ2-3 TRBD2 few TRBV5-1 TGCGCCAGCAGAGGTAGCGGGGGGGCTGAGGATACGCAGTATTTT CASRGSGGAEDTQYF
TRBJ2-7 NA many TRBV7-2 TGTGCCAGCAGCCGGGACTCTACGGGGAACGAGCAGTACTTC CASSRDSTGNEQYF
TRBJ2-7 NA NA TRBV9 TGTGCCAGCAGCGTAGAGGCACAGGCGGCCTACGAGCAGTACTTC CASSVEAQAAYEQYF
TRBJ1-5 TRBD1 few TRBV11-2 TGTGCCAGCAGTCGGGACAGGGGGCAGAGCAATCAGCCCCAGCATTTT CASSRDRGQSNQPQHF
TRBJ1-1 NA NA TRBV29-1 TGCAGCGTTGGAGGGGTACCTGAAGCTTTCTTT CSVGGVPEAFF
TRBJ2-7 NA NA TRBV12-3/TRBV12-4 TGTGCCAGCAGCCCCGATGGAGGGGGCAGATACGAGCAGTACTTC CASSPDGGGRYEQYF
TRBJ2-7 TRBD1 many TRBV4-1 TGCGCCAGCAGCTACGGGACAGTAACCTACGAGCAGTACTTC CASSYGTVTYEQYF
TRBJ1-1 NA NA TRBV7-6 TGTGCCAGCAGCCCGACAGAAATGAACACTGAAGCTTTCTTT CASSPTEMNTEAFF
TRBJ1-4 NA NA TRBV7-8 TGTGCCAGCAGCTTAGGGCTTTCTAATGAAAAACTGTTTTTT CASSLGLSNEKLFF
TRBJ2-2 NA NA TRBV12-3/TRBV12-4 TGTGCCAGCATCCTCCTTAGGGTAACGAACACCGGGGAGCTGTTTTTT CASILLRVTNTGELFF
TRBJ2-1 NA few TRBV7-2 TGTGCCAGCAGCCTCGACCGTTCCTACAATGAGCAGTTCTTC CASSLDRSYNEQFF
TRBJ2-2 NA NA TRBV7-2 TGTGCCAGCAGCTTAACCCGCACCCTCACCGGGGAGCTGTTTTTT CASSLTRTLTGELFF
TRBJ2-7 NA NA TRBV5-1 TGCGCCAGCAGCTTGGACGGGCTAATCTACGAGCAGTACTTC CASSLDGLIYEQYF
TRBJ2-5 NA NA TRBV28 TGTGCCAGCACCCTGGGGCAGGGGATACAAGAGACCCAGTACTTC CASTLGQGIQETQYF
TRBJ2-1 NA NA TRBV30 TGTGCCTGGAGTATCGGGGTGGGCCTTGCGGATGAGCAGTTCTTC CAWSIGVGLADEQFF
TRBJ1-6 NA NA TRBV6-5 TGTGCCAGCAGTTTAAAACAGGGAAGTAATTCACCCCTCCACTTT CASSLKQGSNSPLHF
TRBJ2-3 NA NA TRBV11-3 TGTGCCAGCAGGGACACAGATACGCAGTATTTT CASRDTDTQYF
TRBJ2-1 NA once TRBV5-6 TGTGCCAGCAGCTCCGGGGGGCTGGCCTACAATAAGCAGTTCTTC CASSSGGLAYNKQFF
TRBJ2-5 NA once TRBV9 TGTGCCAGCAGCAAGAGCCCTCGTGGCAGGGGAGAGACCCAGTACTTC CASSKSPRGRGETQYF
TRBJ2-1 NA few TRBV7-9 TGTGCCAGCAGCCATCAACAGGGACTCAACAATGAGCAGTTCTTC CASSHQQGLNNEQFF
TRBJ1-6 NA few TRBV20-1 TGCAGTGCTAGAGATCTCAGGGCGGGGACCTCGAGCCATTCACCCCTCCACTTT CSARDLRAGTSSHSPLHF
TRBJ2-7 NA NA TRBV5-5 TGTGCCAGCAGCTTTTCGCCGGGGCTCGAGCAGTACTTC CASSFSPGLEQYF
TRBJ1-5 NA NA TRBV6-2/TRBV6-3 TGTGCCAGCAGTCGTGATGAGGGGGGCAATCAGCCCCAGCATTTT CASSRDEGGNQPQHF
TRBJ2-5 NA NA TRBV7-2 TGTGCCAGCAGCTCCCTCCGGGGGGCCGAGACCCAGTACTTC CASSSLRGAETQYF
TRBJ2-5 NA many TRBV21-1 TGTGCCAGCAGCAGGAGAACCGGGACTACGCAAGAGACCCAGTACTTC CASSRRTGTTQETQYF